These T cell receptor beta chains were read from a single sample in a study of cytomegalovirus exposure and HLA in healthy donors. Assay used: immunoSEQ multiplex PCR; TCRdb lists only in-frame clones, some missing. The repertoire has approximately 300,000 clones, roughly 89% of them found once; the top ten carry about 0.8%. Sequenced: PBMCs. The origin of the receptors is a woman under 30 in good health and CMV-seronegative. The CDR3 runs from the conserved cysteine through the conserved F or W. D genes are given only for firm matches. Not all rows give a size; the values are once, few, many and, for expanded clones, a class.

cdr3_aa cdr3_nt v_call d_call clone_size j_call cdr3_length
CASRPGQSYGYTF TGTGCCAGCAGGCCGGGACAGTCCTATGGCTACACCTTC TRBV27 TRBD1 few TRBJ1-2 13
CASRLGLAMGEQFF TGTGCCAGCAGGTTGGGACTAGCGATGGGTGAGCAGTTCTTC TRBV5-8 TRBD2 NA TRBJ2-1 14
CASSWSQGLSYEQYF TGTGCCAGCAGTTGGAGTCAGGGGCTGTCCTACGAGCAGTACTTC TRBV27 NA NA TRBJ2-7 15
CASSLAGGVTEAFF TGTGCCAGCAGTTTGGCAGGGGGCGTCACTGAAGCTTTCTTT TRBV27 TRBD1 NA TRBJ1-1 14
CASSLEVGQGPRNEQYF TGTGCCAGCAGCTTAGAAGTCGGACAGGGCCCACGAAACGAGCAGTACTTC TRBV7-3 TRBD1 NA TRBJ2-7 17
CASSPMGVNTDTQYF TGTGCCAGCAGCCCGATGGGAGTAAACACAGATACGCAGTATTTT TRBV7-2 NA once TRBJ2-3 15
CASSQDGGQGANVGEQFF TGCGCCAGCAGCCAAGATGGCGGGCAGGGGGCGAACGTAGGTGAGCAGTTCTTC TRBV4-1 TRBD1 NA TRBJ2-1 18
CASSLGALPAYNEQFF TGTGCCAGCAGCTTAGGGGCCCTCCCGGCTTACAATGAGCAGTTCTTC TRBV7-3 NA NA TRBJ2-1 16
CASSLGAAYEQYF TGTGCCAGCAGCTTGGGGGCCGCCTACGAGCAGTACTTC TRBV11-3 NA NA TRBJ2-7 13
CASSAYNEQFF TGTGCCAGCAGTGCGTACAATGAGCAGTTCTTC TRBV2 NA NA TRBJ2-1 11
CASSPPPGQGSSGNTIYF TGTGCCAGCAGTCCCCCACCGGGACAGGGATCCTCTGGAAACACCATATATTTT TRBV28 TRBD1 NA TRBJ1-3 18
CASQSRDTNTEAFF TGCGCCAGCCAATCCCGGGACACCAACACTGAAGCTTTCTTT TRBV5-1 NA NA TRBJ1-1 14
CASSLLDRTEAFF TGTGCCAGCAGCTTACTGGACAGAACTGAAGCTTTCTTT TRBV7-2 NA NA TRBJ1-1 13
CASSREEAGQPQHF TGTGCCAGCAGCCGTGAGGAGGCGGGTCAGCCCCAGCATTTT TRBV6-5 NA NA TRBJ1-5 14
CASNPGDHKPGYTF TGTGCCAGCAACCCAGGTGACCACAAGCCCGGCTACACCTTC TRBV19 NA NA TRBJ1-2 14
CATEGGLIYNEQFF TGTGCCACCGAGGGGGGACTAATATACAATGAGCAGTTCTTC TRBV25-1 NA NA TRBJ2-1 14
CSKGWKNTGELFF TGCTCGAAGGGGTGGAAGAACACCGGGGAGCTGTTTTTT TRBV6-4 NA NA TRBJ2-2 13
CASSSRQGPYNEQFF TGTGCCAGCAGCTCTCGACAGGGGCCCTACAATGAGCAGTTCTTC TRBV11-1 TRBD1 NA TRBJ2-1 15
CASDAGAGKAYEQYF TGTGCCAGCGACGCCGGGGCGGGGAAGGCCTACGAGCAGTACTTC TRBV7-9 NA NA TRBJ2-7 15
CASSYMDNEQYF TGTGCCAGCAGTTACATGGACAACGAGCAGTACTTC TRBV6-6 NA NA TRBJ2-7 12
CASSRTVNYGYTF TGTGCCAGCAGTAGGACAGTTAACTATGGCTACACCTTC TRBV28 NA NA TRBJ1-2 13
CASSPAGRPGELFF TGTGCCAGCAGCCCAGCCGGGAGACCTGGGGAGCTGTTTTTT TRBV9 NA few TRBJ2-2 14
CASSEGWDSSYEQYF TGTGCCAGCAGTGAAGGGTGGGACAGCTCCTACGAGCAGTACTTC TRBV6-1 TRBD1 NA TRBJ2-7 15
CASSYSEIGQASNQPQHF TGTGCTAGCAGTTATTCGGAAATCGGACAGGCAAGCAATCAGCCCCAGCATTTT TRBV6-9 TRBD1 NA TRBJ1-5 18
CASSLRVFATEAFF TGTGCCAGCAGTCTCAGGGTATTCGCCACTGAAGCTTTCTTT TRBV6-5 NA NA TRBJ1-1 14
CASSYSTSGSYEQYF TGTGCCAGCAGTTACTCGACTAGCGGATCCTACGAGCAGTACTTC TRBV6-5 TRBD2 NA TRBJ2-7 15
CAWSGAGLETQYF TGTGCCTGGAGTGGGGCAGGGTTAGAGACCCAGTACTTC TRBV30 NA NA TRBJ2-5 13
CASSTRNRAGNTIYF TGTGCCAGCAGTACCAGGAACAGGGCTGGAAACACCATATATTTT TRBV6-9 NA NA TRBJ1-3 15
CASSQEMTSGPSSYEQYF TGTGCCAGCAGCCAAGAGATGACTAGCGGGCCGAGCTCCTACGAGCAGTACTTC TRBV4-2 TRBD2 NA TRBJ2-7 18
CASSQGSGANVLTF TGTGCCAGCAGCCAGGGATCTGGGGCCAACGTCCTGACTTTC TRBV28 NA NA TRBJ2-6 14